The TCR beta chain under discussion was sequenced for a study of blood T cells in healthy people across ages. General study findings and limits: A strong correlation between TCR beta diversity and naive T cell percentage was seen.

Each donor had 9 to 10 milliliters of peripheral blood drawn. At least 6.5 million PBMCs were isolated per sample. The length of the CDR3 is 15 residues. V was pared by 2 bases and J by 7 bases, with 17 bases between. CDR1 DFQATT and CDR2 SNEGSKA come from the germline V gene (reference sequence). For the second PCR, which ran for about 6 to 11 cycles, a sample-barcoded 5' primer and a J-beta primer mix were used. TCRdb re-derived calls from the 5' RACE reads in MiXCR, one entry per CDR3 protein. The top ten clones hold 25% to 35% of a sample with some 320,000 distinct CDR3 sequences, around 29% of them seen once. Points on this clonotype: Its matching antigen is unknown.

Material for sequencing was blood. J is TRBJ1-4 and V is TRBV20-1; tentatively, D is TRBD1 (6 bases). The clonotype comes from a woman in her seventies in good health. The CDR3 bases are TGCAGTGCTAGAAAGGCGGCCAGGGGAGGTGAAAAACTGTTTTTT. As protein: CSARKAARGGEKLFF.